These 17 T cell receptor beta chains were sequenced from one sample in a study of blood T cell repertoires in COVID-19. Method: immunoSEQ multiplex PCR; TCRdb's copy keeps in-frame clones and lacks some. The sample consists of hundreds of thousands of clones, approximately 85% of them appearing once. What was sequenced was PBMCs or T cells enriched from blood (not recorded which). These receptors were obtained from a woman aged 25 to 39 who had recovered from COVID-19.

The chain has TRBV5-6 and TRBJ2-3; 10 nucleotides agree with TRBD2. With V trimmed by 7 bases and J by 4 bases, 9 bases remained unmatched. CDR1 and CDR2 from the germline V gene are SGHDT and YYEEEE. The CDR3 consists of 15 residues. CDR3 nucleotide sequence: TGTGCCAGCCTACCTCCTAGCGGGGGCGCAGATACGCAGTATTTT. This sequence encodes CASLPPSGGADTQYF.

This clone appeared once. The V and J genes are TRBV5-1 and TRBJ2-5; 9 nucleotides agree with TRBD2. V lost 4 bases and J lost 5; bases outside the gene matches: 12. Germline lookup yields CDR1 SGHRS and CDR2 YFSETQ. The CDR3 is made up of 16 amino acids. Here the CDR3 reads CASSGTLAGGPETQYF. CDR3 DNA sequence: TGCGCCAGCAGCGGGACCTTGGCGGGGGGGCCGGAGACCCAGTACTTC.

This clone appeared a few times. V gene TRBV7-9 combines with J gene TRBJ1-1; D not certain. V lost 3 bases and J 0 bases, leaving 14 bases between the germline ends. Germline values: CDR1 SEHNR, CDR2 FQNEAQ (reference sequence). This CDR3 is 16 amino acids long. The CDR3 DNA reads as TGTGCCAGCAGCTTCTCCAACTCGCTAATGAACACTGAAGCTTTCTTT. Translation: CASSFSNSLMNTEAFF.

The chain is built from TRBV5-4 and TRBJ2-7; 10 bases map to TRBD1. CDR1 and CDR2 from the germline V gene are SGHNT and YYREEE (reference sequence). The V and J ends lost 3 bases and 2 bases, in that order; junction bases with no gene match: 5. CDR3 length equals 15 residues. CDR3 nucleotide sequence: TGTGCCAGCAGCTATCCCGGGACAGGGGCCTACGAGCAGTACTTC. Protein product: CASSYPGTGAYEQYF.

The chain links TRBV4-1 to TRBJ2-7, with 12 nucleotides matching TRBD2. This CDR3 spans 16 amino acids. CDR1 MGHRA and CDR2 YSYEKL come from the germline V gene. The junction had 4 bases not matched to a gene; V was cut back by 2 bases and J by 2 bases. The CDR3 nucleotides are TGCGCCAGCAGCCAACTAGCGGGGGGGACTGCCTACGAGCAGTACTTC. Its protein is CASSQLAGGTAYEQYF.

This clone appeared once. The CDR3 DNA follows: TGTGCCAGCAGCTTAGCACAGCCCCCTAACTATGGCTACACCTTC. Protein product: CASSLAQPPNYGYTF. This chain uses TRBV7-9 with TRBJ1-2; the D is unclear. The CDR3 sequence is 15 residues long. Trimming removed 0 bases at V and 0 bases at J, with 8 bases between. Germline V CDR1 and CDR2: SEHNR, FQNEAQ (reference sequence). The whole variable domain, remainder taken from reference TRBV7-9 and TRBJ1-2, is DTGVSQNPRHKITKRGQNVTFRCDPISEHNRLYWYRQTLGQGPEFLTYFQNEAQLEKSRLLSDRFSAERPKGSFSTLEIQRTEQGDSAMYLCASSLAQPPNYGYTFGSGTRLTVV.

The chain combines TRBV5-1 with TRBJ2-2; TRBD2 aligns across 9 bases. Per the germline V gene, CDR1 is SGHRS and CDR2 is YFSETQ. V shed 1 base and J 6 bases; nucleotides not matched to a gene: 10. CDR3 length: 17 amino acids. CDR3 DNA sequence: TGCGCCAGCAGCTTGACCCCAACGGTAGCGGGAGCCGGGGAGCTGTTTTTT. This gives the protein CASSLTPTVAGAGELFF.

This clone was seen a handful of times. The chain links TRBV9 to TRBJ1-1; 7 positions agree with TRBD1. The CDR3 runs to 14 residues. CDR1 is SGDLS, CDR2 YYNGEE, per germline. V shed 4 bases, J shed 2 bases, and the junction held 5 bases outside the gene matches. CDR3 bases: TGTGCCAGCAGCCCCCAGGGGGATAACACTGAAGCTTTCTTT. Amino acid sequence: CASSPQGDNTEAFF.

J is TRBJ1-5 and V is TRBV2; 8 bases map to TRBD1. Germline V gene sequence: CDR1 SNHLY, CDR2 FYNNEI. Trimming took 4 bases from V and 0 from J; bases not matched to a gene: 11. This CDR3 spans 18 amino acids. CDR3 DNA: TGTGCCAGCAGTGCGACAGGACAGGGAACGGATAGCAATCAGCCCCAGCATTTT. Protein product: CASSATGQGTDSNQPQHF.

The chain recombines TRBV6-5 with TRBJ2-7, with D maybe TRBD2 (5 bases). CDR1 is MNHEY, CDR2 SVGAGI, per germline. This CDR3 is built from 14 residues. Trimming cost V 5 bases and J 0 bases, with 11 bases left between them. The CDR3 is CASSRTPSSYEQYF. CDR3 coding DNA: TGTGCCAGCAGTCGGACTCCCAGCTCCTACGAGCAGTACTTC.

This sequence joins TRBV2 and TRBJ2-5; TRBD2 aligns across 10 bases. V shed 5 bases and J 5 bases; nucleotides not matched to a gene: 2. Germline V gene data show CDR1 as SNHLY and CDR2 as FYNNEI. The CDR3 contains 13 residues. CDR3 in DNA: TGTGCCAGCAGTTTTAGCGGGGGGGAGACCCAGTACTTC. Its protein is CASSFSGGETQYF.

The V call is TRBV20-1, the J call TRBJ2-4; 11 bases are shared with TRBD1. The CDR3 extends over 14 amino acids. In germline, CDR1 is DFQATT, CDR2 SNEGSKA (reference sequence). The ends lost 3 bases at V and 8 bases at J; junction bases unmatched: 6. The CDR3 sequence is CSASPGQGVYIQYF. Here the CDR3 DNA reads TGCAGTGCTAGTCCGGGACAGGGGGTGTACATTCAGTACTTC.

The CDR3 sequence: CASSPGWTGDYGYTF. The CDR3 DNA reads as TGCGCCAGCAGCCCTGGCTGGACAGGCGACTATGGCTACACCTTC. This sequence joins TRBV4-3 and TRBJ1-2, with 7 bases lining up with TRBD1. Germline CDR1 reads LGHNA; CDR2 reads YSLEER. CDR3 length: 15 residues. The V gene end was trimmed by 4 bases and the J gene end by 3 bases; junction bases not matched to a gene: 8.

This chain joins TRBV6-1 and TRBJ1-5; 9 bases match TRBD1. Germline CDR1 is MNHNS and CDR2 is SASEGT. This CDR3 has 16 amino acids. The ends lost 1 base at V and 6 bases at J; junction bases unmatched: 7. DNA for the CDR3: TGTGCCAGCAGTGAAGAAGGGACAGGGACAAGTCAGCCCCAGCATTTT. Protein product: CASSEEGTGTSQPQHF.

J is TRBJ1-4 and V is TRBV3-1 (or the pseudogene TRBV3-2), with a possible D match to TRBD1 (5 bases). CDR1 and CDR2 from the germline V gene are LGHDT and YNNKEL (reference sequence). V lost 3 bases to trimming and J lost 3 bases, with 17 bases between them. The CDR3 covers 17 residues. CDR3 sequence: CASSQVSKGLANEKLFF. The DNA of the CDR3 is TGTGCCAGCAGCCAGGTCTCCAAGGGGTTGGCTAATGAAAAACTGTTTTTT.

V and J are TRBV27 and TRBJ2-7, with 9 positions matching TRBD1. Trimming took 0 bases from V and 3 from J; bases not matched to a gene: 6. There are 16 residues in the CDR3. Germline CDR1 and CDR2: MNHEY and SMNVEV (reference sequence). For the CDR3, the DNA is TGTGCCAGCAGTTTATCACGCGGGACAGGGATCTACGAGCAGTACTTC. Translated, it gives CASSLSRGTGIYEQYF.

The CDR3 reads CASSSGQGNTIYF. The CDR3 region has the DNA TGTGCCAGCTCATCGGGACAGGGAAACACCATATATTTT. V is TRBV18 and J is TRBJ1-3; 7 bases are shared with TRBD1. CDR1 is KGHSH and CDR2 is LQKENI in the germline V gene. Trimming at V came to 5 bases and at J to 4 bases, leaving 2 bases not matched to a gene. The CDR3 contains 13 residues. The full variable domain, its missing parts supplied by reference TRBV18 and TRBJ1-3, is NAGVMQNPRHLVRRRGQEARLRCSPMKGHSHVYWYRQLPEEGLKFMVYLQKENIIDESGMPKERFSAEFPKEGPSILRIQQVVRGDSAAYFCASSSGQGNTIYFGEGSWLTVV.